This TCR beta chain was recorded in a study of cytomegalovirus exposure and HLA in healthy donors. A note on this clone: No antigen is known for it.

The CDR3 has 17 residues. Germline trimming cut 4 bases from V and 1 base from J; bases unmatched to any gene: 11. Per germline, CDR1 KGHSH and CDR2 LQKENI. The PCR used 60 Vbeta and 13 Jbeta primers. In the original workflow: Per a later analysis, the number of unique TCR beta chains was around 80 million, of which 9 million to 12 million were shared. The data were produced by immunoSEQ multiplex PCR, yet TCRdb's version contains in-frame clones alone and is incomplete. That table gives V, J and clone size, and the DNA gave D and trimming. Among roughly 38,000 clones listed, more than 90% were seen once. Broader study findings: Specificity for CMV antigens was confirmed in vitro for a few of the CMV-associated chains. Cytomegalovirus-associated TCR beta chains were listed, numbering some 170.

Sequenced input: PBMCs. V is TRBV18 and J is TRBJ2-7, with 9 positions matching TRBD2. The origin of this receptor is a woman aged 18-29 years in good health and CMV-seronegative. The CDR3 bases are TGTGCCAGCTCACGTACTGATAGCGGGAGTGCGTCCTACGAGCAGTACTTC. Protein product: CASSRTDSGSASYEQYF.